This T cell receptor (beta chain) appears in the sequencing data of a study of blood T cell repertoires in COVID-19 (TCRdb year 2020). General notes on the study: Samples covering the acute and convalescent phases of COVID-19 were provided by collaborators in the United States, Italy and Spain. The material from the prospective study consisted of cDNA or gDNA derived from T cells, B-cell-depleted T cells, or PBMCs. Subjects who had been exposed to COVID-19, were actively infected with it, or had recovered from it provided the deeply sampled blood TCRbeta repertoires that made up the dataset. The repertoires were released in a freely available public database intended as a resource for research on the immune response to SARS-CoV-2. Samples came from the ongoing ImmuneRACE study (first 160 participants) plus 1,254 subjects from 6 global collaborators. Sample metadata almost always included a de-identified subject ID, COVID-19 status, age in years and sex. Where available, HLA class I and class II types were obtained from metadata supplied by the sample provider rather than from assay-based typing.

CDR3 length: 16 amino acids, cysteine to phenylalanine. The kept DNA is CDR3 alone, 48 bases in frame from the first base. V gives up 4 bases and J gives up 0 bases, and the segment between their germline ends measures 13 bases. The germline V gene sets CDR1 to KGHSH and CDR2 to LQKENI. TCRbeta CDR3 regions were amplified from genomic DNA by means of the immunoSEQ Assay, a bias-controlled multiplex PCR. Under the source paper's analysis protocol: The number of nucleated cells in each sample was estimated by amplification of reference gene primers within the assay. Sequence reads were collapsed and filtered to measure the absolute abundance of every unique TCRbeta CDR3 rearrangement. For each sample, productive Simpson clonality was calculated as the square root of Simpson's diversity index across productive rearrangements. TCRdb took over this immuneACCESS table, retaining in-frame rearrangements with V and J assigned. Such tables are incomplete; in checked studies, under half of the missing clones stem from an unresolved V gene, and the remainder is unexplained. Clone size and the V and J calls come from that table; the DNA yielded D and trimming. This sample is represented by fewer than 700,000 clones; 85% to 90% of them were singletons. Roughly 8.3% of the sample lies in the top ten.

Study-level results and caveats: The quantity of clinical and demographic metadata differed by source and by participant and was supplied without curation.

In Seattle, one collaborating source enrolled patients while the infection was active and tracked those patients longitudinally over the course of disease. Each collaborating institution followed its own protocols to collect whole blood in K2EDTA tubes. For TCRbeta analysis, collaborators shipped samples in one of three forms: frozen whole blood, isolated PBMCs, or DNA extracted from either of those sample types. About this clone: Its specific antigen is unknown. Per-base qualities were not stored, and no clone one base away is much larger.

This sequence uses TRBV18 and TRBJ1-3, with the D gene uncertain. Sequenced material: peripheral blood. The sequence was collected from a woman aged 50 to 60 with COVID-19, enrolled during active disease. The CDR3 region has the sequence CASSLLDGSSGNTIYF. DNA sequence: TGTGCCAGCTCACTCCTAGACGGTAGCTCTGGAAACACCATATATTTT.